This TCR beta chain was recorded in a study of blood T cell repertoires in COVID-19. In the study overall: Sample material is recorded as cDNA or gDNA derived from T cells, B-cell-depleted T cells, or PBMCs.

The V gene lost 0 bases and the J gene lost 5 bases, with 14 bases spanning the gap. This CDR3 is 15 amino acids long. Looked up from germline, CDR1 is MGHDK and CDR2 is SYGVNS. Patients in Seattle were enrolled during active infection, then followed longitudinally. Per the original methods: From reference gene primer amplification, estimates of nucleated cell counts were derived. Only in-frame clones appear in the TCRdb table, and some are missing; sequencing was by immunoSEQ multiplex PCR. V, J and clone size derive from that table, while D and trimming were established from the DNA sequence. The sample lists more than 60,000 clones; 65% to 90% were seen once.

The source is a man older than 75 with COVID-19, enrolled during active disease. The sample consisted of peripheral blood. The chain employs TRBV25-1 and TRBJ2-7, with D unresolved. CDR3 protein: CASSEYRRLRDEQYF. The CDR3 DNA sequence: TGTGCCAGCAGTGAATATAGGAGATTGCGCGACGAGCAGTACTTC.